This TCR beta chain came from a study of blood T cell repertoires in COVID-19. In the study overall: Researchers got acute and convalescent COVID-19 samples from the United States, Italy and Spain.

Method: immunoSEQ multiplex PCR; TCRdb's copy keeps in-frame clones and lacks some. The table records hundreds of thousands of clones, roughly 88% of them present only once. V was clipped by 4 bases and J by 6 bases; unmatched bases: 5. The germline CDR1 and CDR2 sequences are LGHDT and YNNKEL (reference sequence). The CDR3 consists of 14 residues. This clonotype was sampled from a middle-aged woman who had recovered from COVID-19. Input material: peripheral blood. The gene calls are TRBV3-1 (or the pseudogene TRBV3-2) and TRBJ2-3; the match to TRBD2 covers 9 bases. The CDR3 reads CASSRRTSADTQYF. The DNA for the CDR3 is TGTGCCAGCAGCCGGCGGACTAGCGCTGATACGCAGTATTTT.